A single sample is the source of the 29 T cell receptor beta chains below, sequenced in a study of cytomegalovirus exposure and HLA in healthy donors. Sequenced by immunoSEQ multiplex PCR; TCRdb stores in-frame clones only, minus some. The sample carries some 250,000 clones, around 90% recorded once. Sequencing was done on a sample of PBMCs. Source of these receptors: a woman aged 25 to 39 in good health and CMV-seronegative.

The V and J genes are TRBV18 and TRBJ2-3; D is perhaps TRBD1 (6 bases). This CDR3 has 15 residues. Germline loops: CDR1 KGHSH, CDR2 LQKENI. Trimming left V 3 bases short and J 2 bases short, with 12 bases between. Here the CDR3 DNA reads TGTGCCAGCTCACCCGTACAGGGTCCCACAGATACGCAGTATTTT. It translates to CASSPVQGPTDTQYF.

The CDR3 is CASSWNTGELFF. For the CDR3, the DNA is TGTGCCAGCAGCTGGAACACCGGGGAGCTGTTTTTT. This chain joins TRBV7-2 and TRBJ2-2; D not certain. Germline V gives CDR1 SGHTA, CDR2 FQGNSA. The CDR3 spans 12 residues. Deletions cut 4 bases from V and 1 base from J, with 1 base between.

This chain links TRBV27 with TRBJ2-1, with 14 nucleotides matching TRBD2. The CDR3 is made up of 17 amino acids. CDR1 and CDR2 (germline): MNHEY, SMNVEV (reference sequence). Trimming cost V 2 bases and J 4 bases; bases outside gene matches: 4. The CDR3 loop is CASSLRLAGGPYNEQFF. CDR3 in DNA: TGTGCCAGCAGTTTACGACTAGCGGGAGGGCCGTACAATGAGCAGTTCTTC.

The rearrangement uses TRBV9 and TRBJ1-1; 11 bases match TRBD1. From germline, CDR1 is SGDLS and CDR2 YYNGEE. The CDR3 loop spans 18 amino acids. The trim removed 6 bases at V and 5 bases at J, leaving 18 bases unmatched. The CDR3 region is CASTLGPGRTGGKTEAFF. CDR3 DNA: TGTGCCAGCACCCTAGGGCCGGGCAGGACAGGGGGCAAGACTGAAGCTTTCTTT.

The rearrangement links TRBV29-1 to TRBJ2-7, with TRBD2 identical over 8 bases. This CDR3 has 14 amino acids. The V and J ends lost 0 bases and 2 bases, in that order; junction bases with no gene match: 3. Per germline, CDR1 SQVTM and CDR2 ANQGSEA. The CDR3 DNA sequence: TGCAGCGTTGAAGAACTAGCGGAGCCCTACGAGCAGTACTTC. It translates to CSVEELAEPYEQYF.

The genes are TRBV27 and TRBJ2-1; TRBD2 is a possible D gene (5 bases). The CDR3 is 15 residues long. From germline, CDR1 is MNHEY and CDR2 SMNVEV (reference sequence). V was pared by 2 bases and J by 2 bases, with 10 bases between. CDR3 in amino acids: CASSLIGGTYNEQFF. CDR3 coding DNA: TGTGCCAGCAGTTTAATCGGAGGCACCTACAATGAGCAGTTCTTC.

The count of this clone is one. This CDR3 is also generated by other DNA sequences in the sample. The gene calls are TRBV27 and TRBJ1-5; a weak D match, TRBD1 (5 bases). This CDR3 has 14 residues. The ends were cut back, 5 bases at V and 3 bases at J, with 11 bases in the middle. Germline V lookup: CDR1 MNHEY, CDR2 SMNVEV (reference sequence). CDR3 nucleotide sequence: TGTGCCAGCAGTCTGCGTGGGGCCAATCAGCCCCAGCATTTT. Translation gives CASSLRGANQPQHF.

The J gene is TRBJ2-1, the V gene TRBV4-3; TRBD1 is a possible D gene (5 bases). With 4 bases removed from V and 4 bases from J, the gap between germline ends came to 8 bases. CDR1 LGHNA and CDR2 YSLEER come from the germline V gene. The CDR3 covers 13 residues. CDR3 region: CASSPQVYNEQFF. Written as DNA, the CDR3 is TGCGCCAGCAGCCCACAGGTTTACAATGAGCAGTTCTTC.

The V and J genes are TRBV10-3 and TRBJ2-1, with 7 bases matching TRBD2. V shed 7 bases, J shed 6 bases, and the junction held 3 bases outside the gene matches. Germline values: CDR1 ENHRY, CDR2 SYGVKD. The CDR3 contains 12 residues. The DNA for the CDR3 is TGTGCCATCACCCCGGGGGGCAATGAGCAGTTCTTC. Protein: CAITPGGNEQFF.

A note on this clone: The same CDR3 arises from other DNA sequences in this sample as well. This sequence joins TRBV27 and TRBJ2-7; D not resolved. The CDR3 sequence is 11 residues long. Germline lookup yields CDR1 MNHEY and CDR2 SMNVEV (reference sequence). With 4 bases removed from V and 1 base from J, the gap between germline ends came to 2 bases. The CDR3 spells CASSSSYEQYF. CDR3 nucleotides: TGTGCCAGCAGTTCGTCCTACGAGCAGTACTTC.

The chain employs TRBV11-2 and TRBJ2-7; TRBD1 aligns across 8 bases. Trimming cost V 5 bases and J 3 bases; bases outside gene matches: 12. CDR3 length: 16 residues. Germline V gene sequence: CDR1 SGHAT, CDR2 FQNNGV. The CDR3 DNA follows: TGTGCCAGCAGCATCCGAGGACAGGGTTGGCTCTACGAGCAGTACTTC. Protein sequence: CASSIRGQGWLYEQYF. Full variable domain (rest looked up from reference TRBV11-2 and TRBJ2-7): EAGVAQSPRYKIIEKRQSVAFWCNPISGHATLYWYQQILGQGPKLLIQFQNNGVVDDSQLPKDRFSAERLKGVDSTLKIQPAKLEDSAVYLCASSIRGQGWLYEQYFGPGTRLTVT.

The chain couples TRBV29-1 to TRBJ1-1; 8 nucleotides line up with TRBD1. The CDR3 has 14 residues. Germline CDR1 and CDR2: SQVTM and ANQGSEA. With 7 bases clipped from V and 4 bases from J, the junction kept 11 bases outside the gene matches. The CDR3 nucleotides are TGCAGCGGCTCACGTGGACAGGGTGGCACTGAAGCTTTCTTT. Translating gives CSGSRGQGGTEAFF.

V is TRBV5-4 and J is TRBJ2-7, with 8 positions matching TRBD2. With V trimmed by 4 bases and J by 0 bases, 3 bases remained unmatched. The CDR3 loop spans 14 amino acids. The germline CDR1 and CDR2 sequences are SGHNT and YYREEE (reference sequence). The CDR3 DNA reads TGTGCCAGCAGCCGTAGCGGGGTCTCCTACGAGCAGTACTTC. It specifies CASSRSGVSYEQYF.

The chain uses TRBV6-1 and TRBJ2-1, with D maybe TRBD2 (6 bases). Per germline, CDR1 MNHNS and CDR2 SASEGT. This CDR3 comprises 15 residues. The V gene lost 4 bases and the J gene lost 5 bases, with 15 bases spanning the gap. CDR3 sequence (DNA): TGTGCCAGCAGTGTCCGGAGGGCCTTAGACAATGAGCAGTTCTTC. Its protein product is CASSVRRALDNEQFF.

The chain recombines TRBV6-5 with TRBJ2-3; D unclear. CDR1 and CDR2 from the germline V gene are MNHEY and SVGAGI. Trimming removed 6 bases from V and 4 bases from J, with 8 bases in between. The CDR3 spans 12 residues. The CDR3 is CASSSSADTQYF. CDR3 coding DNA: TGTGCCAGCAGCTCATCAGCAGATACGCAGTATTTT.

V gene TRBV4-1 combines with J gene TRBJ2-1; D gene ambiguous. V lost 1 base, J lost 3 bases, and 19 bases lay in between. Per germline, CDR1 MGHRA and CDR2 YSYEKL. The CDR3 runs to 18 residues. CDR3 nucleotides: TGCGCCAGCAGCCAAGTAGGGCCTGTTGGCGGTATCTACAATGAGCAGTTCTTC. This codes for CASSQVGPVGGIYNEQFF.

J is TRBJ1-1 and V is TRBV7-3, with D perhaps matching TRBD1 (5 bases). CDR1 SGHTA and CDR2 FQGTGA come from the germline V gene. V was cut by 5 bases and J by 1 base, with 11 bases left in between. This CDR3 region has 14 residues. CDR3 nucleotides: TGTGCCAGCAGCGCCGTCGGGGGGAACACTGAAGCTTTCTTT. Translating gives CASSAVGGNTEAFF.

The CDR3 DNA is TGTGCCAGCAGCTTAGTGATCGATACGCAGTATTTT. Amino acid sequence: CASSLVIDTQYF. The chain is built from TRBV7-2 and TRBJ2-3; D is ambiguous. Germline CDR1 and CDR2: SGHTA and FQGNSA. This CDR3 contains 12 residues. V dropped 1 base and J dropped 6 bases, with 5 bases sitting between them.

The rearrangement uses TRBV6-7 and TRBJ2-3, with 10 bases aligning to TRBD2. TRBV6-7 is an open reading frame, and its role is uncertain. The ends lost 2 bases at V and 7 bases at J; junction bases unmatched: 12. The CDR3 covers 17 residues. As DNA, the CDR3 is TGTGCCAGCAGTTACACCGAAGGACTAGCGGCCAGGAATACGCAGTATTTT. Translated, it gives CASSYTEGLAARNTQYF.

This clone appeared a few times. V is TRBV20-1 and J is TRBJ2-2; D unresolved. The CDR3 runs to 11 residues. Trimming cost V 6 bases and J 6 bases, with 8 bases left between them. CDR1 is DFQATT, CDR2 SNEGSKA, per germline (reference sequence). CDR3 loop: CSAPRAGELFF. Here the CDR3 DNA reads TGCAGTGCCCCTCGGGCCGGGGAGCTGTTTTTT.

The chain is built from TRBV5-4 and TRBJ1-2; 9 bases are shared with TRBD1. Trimming at V came to 3 bases and at J to 7 bases, leaving 7 bases not matched to a gene. CDR3 size: 14 residues. CDR1 and CDR2 (germline): SGHNT, YYREEE (reference sequence). CDR3 loop: CASSYRDRVVGYTF. The CDR3 DNA is TGTGCCAGCAGCTACCGGGACAGGGTGGTTGGCTACACCTTC.

The rearrangement joins TRBV2 to TRBJ2-7, with D possibly matching TRBD1 (6 bases). The V end was cut by 6 bases, the J end by 4 bases, with 22 bases between. CDR1 and CDR2 (germline): SNHLY, FYNNEI. There are 16 residues in the CDR3. Here the CDR3 reads CASSDHRNTGPYEQYF. Written as DNA, the CDR3 is TGTGCCAGCAGCGATCACAGAAACACAGGGCCGTACGAGCAGTACTTC.

The chain couples TRBV28 to TRBJ2-5; 8 positions match TRBD1. The germline V gene has CDR1 MDHEN and CDR2 SYDVKM. Trimming took 5 bases from V and 6 from J; bases not matched to a gene: 8. The CDR3 covers 14 residues. As DNA, the CDR3 is TGTGCCAGCAGTCCACGGACAGGGAGGCAGACCCAGTACTTC. Translation gives CASSPRTGRQTQYF.

The chain carries TRBV28 and TRBJ2-7; 11 nucleotides line up with TRBD2. Germline V gives CDR1 MDHEN, CDR2 SYDVKM. J was trimmed by 2 bases and V by 6 bases; bases with no gene match: 9. The CDR3 runs 16 residues. The CDR3 DNA is TGTGCCAGCAGAACCATCACTAGCGGGAGTCCCTACGAGCAGTACTTC. The encoded protein is CASRTITSGSPYEQYF.

This chain connects TRBV14 to TRBJ2-1; D remains unclear. Germline lookup yields CDR1 SGHDN and CDR2 FVKESK. The length of the CDR3 is 14 residues. The ends were cut back, 1 base at V and 4 bases at J, with 8 bases in the middle. CDR3 residues: CASSQGIGYNEQFF. In DNA, the CDR3 is TGTGCCAGCAGCCAAGGTATAGGGTACAATGAGCAGTTCTTC.

The chain couples TRBV29-1 to TRBJ2-7, with 8 bases matching TRBD1. V lost 2 bases, J lost 0 bases, and 6 bases stayed unmatched. The CDR3 runs 15 residues. Germline V CDR1 and CDR2: SQVTM, ANQGSEA. The CDR3 loop reads CSVEIGQGSSYEQYF. The CDR3 bases are TGCAGCGTTGAAATCGGACAGGGTAGCTCCTACGAGCAGTACTTC.

The chain is built from TRBV28 and TRBJ2-2, with a possible D match to TRBD1 (6 bases). Germline V gene lookup returns CDR1 MDHEN and CDR2 SYDVKM. V lost 6 bases, J lost 0 bases, and 11 bases lay in between. This CDR3 has 15 amino acids. The CDR3 sequence: CASRSGDTNTGELFF. The CDR3 nucleotides read TGTGCCAGCAGATCAGGGGACACGAACACCGGGGAGCTGTTTTTT.

The chain couples TRBV9 to TRBJ1-1; D is uncertain. CDR3 size: 15 residues. Looked up from germline, CDR1 is SGDLS and CDR2 is YYNGEE. Trimming pared 4 bases from V and 8 bases from J, leaving 21 bases between. CDR3 loop: CASSQSPPGAGEAFF. The CDR3 DNA reads as TGTGCCAGCAGCCAATCCCCACCTGGAGCCGGGGAAGCTTTCTTT. Using reference TRBV9 and TRBJ1-1 for the parts outside the CDR3, the full variable domain is DSGVTQTPKHLITATGQRVTLRCSPRSGDLSVYWYQQSLDQGLQFLIQYYNGEERAKGNILERFSAQQFPDLHSELNLSSLELGDSALYFCASSQSPPGAGEAFFGQGTRLTVV.

J is TRBJ1-1 and V is TRBV4-3; TRBD1 matches 7 bases. The ends lost 0 bases at V and 1 base at J; junction bases unmatched: 11. Germline loops: CDR1 LGHNA, CDR2 YSLEER. The CDR3 sequence is 18 residues long. The CDR3 sequence: CASSQDLRTGETNTEAFF. The CDR3 region has the DNA TGCGCCAGCAGCCAAGATCTTCGGACAGGAGAGACGAACACTGAAGCTTTCTTT.